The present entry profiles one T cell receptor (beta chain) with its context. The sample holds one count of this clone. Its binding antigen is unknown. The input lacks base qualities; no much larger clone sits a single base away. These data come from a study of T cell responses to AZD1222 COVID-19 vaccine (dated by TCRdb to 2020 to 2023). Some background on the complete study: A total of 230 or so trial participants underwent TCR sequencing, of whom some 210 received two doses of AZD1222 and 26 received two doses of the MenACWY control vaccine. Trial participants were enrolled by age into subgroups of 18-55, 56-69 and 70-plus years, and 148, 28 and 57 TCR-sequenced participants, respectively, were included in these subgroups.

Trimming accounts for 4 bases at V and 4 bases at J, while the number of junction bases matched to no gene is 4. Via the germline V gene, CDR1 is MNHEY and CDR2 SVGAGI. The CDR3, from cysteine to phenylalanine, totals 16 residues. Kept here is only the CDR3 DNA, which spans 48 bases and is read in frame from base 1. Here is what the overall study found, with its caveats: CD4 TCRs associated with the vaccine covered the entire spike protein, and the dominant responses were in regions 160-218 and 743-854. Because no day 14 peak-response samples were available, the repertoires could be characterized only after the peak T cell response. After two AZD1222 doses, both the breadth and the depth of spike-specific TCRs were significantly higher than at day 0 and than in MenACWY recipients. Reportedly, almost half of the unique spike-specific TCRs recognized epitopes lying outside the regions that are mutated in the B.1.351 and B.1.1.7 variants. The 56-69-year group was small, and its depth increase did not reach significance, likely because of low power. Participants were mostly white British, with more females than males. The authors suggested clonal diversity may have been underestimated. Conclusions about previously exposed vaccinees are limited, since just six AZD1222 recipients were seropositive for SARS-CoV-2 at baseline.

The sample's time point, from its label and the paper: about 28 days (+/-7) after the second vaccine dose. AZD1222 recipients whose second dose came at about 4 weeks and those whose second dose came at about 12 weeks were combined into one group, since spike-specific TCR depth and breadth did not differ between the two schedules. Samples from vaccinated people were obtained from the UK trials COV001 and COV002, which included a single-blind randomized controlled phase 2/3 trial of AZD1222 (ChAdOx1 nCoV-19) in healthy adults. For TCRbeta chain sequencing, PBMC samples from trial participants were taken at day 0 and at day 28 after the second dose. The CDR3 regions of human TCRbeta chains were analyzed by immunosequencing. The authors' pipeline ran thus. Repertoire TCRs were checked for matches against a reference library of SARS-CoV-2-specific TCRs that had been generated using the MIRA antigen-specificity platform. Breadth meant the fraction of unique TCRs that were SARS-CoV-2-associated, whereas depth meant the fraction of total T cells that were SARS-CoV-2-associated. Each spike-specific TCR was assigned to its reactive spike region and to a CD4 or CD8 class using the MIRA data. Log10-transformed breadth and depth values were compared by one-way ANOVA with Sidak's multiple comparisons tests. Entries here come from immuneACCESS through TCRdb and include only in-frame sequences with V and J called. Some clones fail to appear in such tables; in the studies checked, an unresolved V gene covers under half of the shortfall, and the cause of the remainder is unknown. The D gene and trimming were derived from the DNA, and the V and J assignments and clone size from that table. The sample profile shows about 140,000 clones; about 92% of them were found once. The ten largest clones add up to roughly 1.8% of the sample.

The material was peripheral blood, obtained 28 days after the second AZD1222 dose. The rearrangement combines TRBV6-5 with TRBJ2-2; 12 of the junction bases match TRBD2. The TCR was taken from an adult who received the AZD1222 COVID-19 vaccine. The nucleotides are TGTGCCAGCAGTTCCAAGGGACTAGCGGGCACCGGGGAGCTGTTTTTT. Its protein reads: CASSSKGLAGTGELFF.